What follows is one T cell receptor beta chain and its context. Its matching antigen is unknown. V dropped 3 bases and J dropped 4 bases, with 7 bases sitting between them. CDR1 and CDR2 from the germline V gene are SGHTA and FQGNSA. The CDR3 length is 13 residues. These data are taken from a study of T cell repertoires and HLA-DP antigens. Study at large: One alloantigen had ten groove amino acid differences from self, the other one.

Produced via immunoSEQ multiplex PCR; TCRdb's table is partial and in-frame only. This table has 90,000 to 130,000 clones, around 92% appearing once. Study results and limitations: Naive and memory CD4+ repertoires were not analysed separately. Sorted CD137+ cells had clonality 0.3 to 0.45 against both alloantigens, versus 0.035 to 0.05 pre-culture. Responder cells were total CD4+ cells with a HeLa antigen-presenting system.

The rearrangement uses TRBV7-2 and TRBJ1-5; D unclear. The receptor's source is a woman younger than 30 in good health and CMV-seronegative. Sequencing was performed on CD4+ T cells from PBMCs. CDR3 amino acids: CASSFSPNQPQHF. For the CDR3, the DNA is TGTGCCAGCAGCTTTAGTCCGAATCAGCCCCAGCATTTT.